These T cell receptor beta chains were read from a single sample in a study of blood T cell repertoires in COVID-19. Libraries were prepared by immunoSEQ multiplex PCR; TCRdb keeps only in-frame clonotypes and omits some of them. This sample carries about 370,000 clones, just under 90% of them seen once, and the ten largest clones take 1.5% to 2%. Sequencing was done on a sample of PBMCs or T cells enriched from blood (not recorded which). These receptors were obtained from a woman aged 25-40 years who had recovered from COVID-19. The CDR3 runs from the conserved cysteine through the conserved F or W. A D gene is named only where the DNA matches it firmly. Clone size, where shown, is once, few, many, or a class for clones that have expanded.

j_call: TRBJ2-2; d_call: NA; v_call: TRBV10-1; clone_size: NA; cdr3_nt: TGCGCCAGCCAAGTGAGGCTGGCTGACACCGGGGAGCTGTTTTTT; cdr3_aa: CASQVRLADTGELFF
j_call: TRBJ1-3; d_call: NA; v_call: TRBV9; clone_size: once; cdr3_nt: TGTGCCAGCAGCGTTTTCGATTCCGGGACACTTGGAAACACCATATATTTT; cdr3_aa: CASSVFDSGTLGNTIYF
j_call: TRBJ1-3; d_call: NA; v_call: TRBV20-1; clone_size: NA; cdr3_nt: TGCAGTGCTAGTATCGGGAGCTCTGGAAACACCATATATTTT; cdr3_aa: CSASIGSSGNTIYF
j_call: TRBJ2-7; d_call: NA; v_call: TRBV7-8; clone_size: NA; cdr3_nt: TGTGCCAGCAGCTTGCTCCCGGTGGGAGGGGGCGAGCAGTACTTC; cdr3_aa: CASSLLPVGGGEQYF
j_call: TRBJ1-3; d_call: NA; v_call: TRBV30; clone_size: NA; cdr3_nt: TGTGCCTGGATGGAGGGAAACACCATATATTTT; cdr3_aa: CAWMEGNTIYF
j_call: TRBJ1-6; d_call: NA; v_call: TRBV27; clone_size: NA; cdr3_nt: TGTGCCAGCGCCAGCTCCTATAATTCACCCCTCCACTTT; cdr3_aa: CASASSYNSPLHF
j_call: TRBJ1-4; d_call: NA; v_call: TRBV6-2/TRBV6-3; clone_size: NA; cdr3_nt: TGTGCCAGCAGTACCGGCGGACAGATTAATGAAAAACTGTTTTTT; cdr3_aa: CASSTGGQINEKLFF
j_call: TRBJ2-7; d_call: NA; v_call: TRBV2; clone_size: NA; cdr3_nt: TGTGCCAGCAGTTTGACAGGATCCCCTTACGAGCAGTACTTC; cdr3_aa: CASSLTGSPYEQYF
j_call: TRBJ2-7; d_call: TRBD2; v_call: TRBV27; clone_size: NA; cdr3_nt: TGTGCCAGCAGTAAAAGGACTAGCGGGAGTTACGAGCAGTACTTC; cdr3_aa: CASSKRTSGSYEQYF
j_call: TRBJ2-2; d_call: TRBD2; v_call: TRBV9; clone_size: NA; cdr3_nt: TGTGCCAGCAGCGGGCGGACTAGCGGGAGATCGGCCGGGGAGCTGTTTTTT; cdr3_aa: CASSGRTSGRSAGELFF
j_call: TRBJ1-6; d_call: NA; v_call: TRBV18; clone_size: NA; cdr3_nt: TGTGCCAGCTCAAGGGGGGGCTCGGGTTCACCCCTCCACTTT; cdr3_aa: CASSRGGSGSPLHF
j_call: TRBJ1-5; d_call: TRBD1; v_call: TRBV18; clone_size: NA; cdr3_nt: TGTGCCAGCTCAGCACAGGGGGCCAGCAATCAGCCCCAGCATTTT; cdr3_aa: CASSAQGASNQPQHF
j_call: TRBJ1-2; d_call: NA; v_call: TRBV30; clone_size: NA; cdr3_nt: TGTGCCTGGAGTCTTCGTAGGGGCTATGGCTACACCTTC; cdr3_aa: CAWSLRRGYGYTF
j_call: TRBJ1-1; d_call: NA; v_call: TRBV7-2; clone_size: NA; cdr3_nt: TGTGCCAGCAGCTTAGCGGCTGGTGAAGTAATGAACACTGAAGCTTTCTTT; cdr3_aa: CASSLAAGEVMNTEAFF
j_call: TRBJ1-2; d_call: NA; v_call: TRBV4-1; clone_size: NA; cdr3_nt: TGCGCCAGCAGCCAAGATGACGGTGGGACTGATGATAACTATGGCTACACCTTC; cdr3_aa: CASSQDDGGTDDNYGYTF
j_call: TRBJ1-2; d_call: TRBD1; v_call: TRBV28; clone_size: NA; cdr3_nt: TGTGCCAGCAGTAGGGACAGGGTGGGTGGCTACACCTTC; cdr3_aa: CASSRDRVGGYTF
j_call: TRBJ2-5; d_call: TRBD1; v_call: TRBV12-5; clone_size: NA; cdr3_nt: TGTGCTAGTGGTCGGACAGGGGGGCAAGAGACCCAGTACTTC; cdr3_aa: CASGRTGGQETQYF
j_call: TRBJ2-7; d_call: TRBD1; v_call: TRBV18; clone_size: NA; cdr3_nt: TGTGCCAGCTCAACAGGGGAACCCCCCTACGAGCAGTACTTC; cdr3_aa: CASSTGEPPYEQYF
j_call: TRBJ1-6; d_call: NA; v_call: TRBV27; clone_size: NA; cdr3_nt: TGTGCCAGCAGTCATCAGGGTATTGAGGATTCACCCCTCCACTTT; cdr3_aa: CASSHQGIEDSPLHF
j_call: TRBJ1-1; d_call: NA; v_call: TRBV6-2/TRBV6-3; clone_size: NA; cdr3_nt: TGTGCCAGCAGTAAACCCTATAACACTGAAGCTTTCTTT; cdr3_aa: CASSKPYNTEAFF
j_call: TRBJ1-4; d_call: NA; v_call: TRBV18; clone_size: NA; cdr3_nt: TGTGCCAGCTCACCCTACAGTGCAACTAATGAAAAACTGTTTTTT; cdr3_aa: CASSPYSATNEKLFF
j_call: TRBJ2-7; d_call: NA; v_call: TRBV10-3; clone_size: NA; cdr3_nt: TGTGCCATCAGTGAGTCGGCGGACGAGCAGTACTTC; cdr3_aa: CAISESADEQYF
j_call: TRBJ2-5; d_call: TRBD2; v_call: TRBV6-4; clone_size: NA; cdr3_nt: TGTGCCAGCAGGGGGATAGCGGGACAAGAGACCCAGTACTTC; cdr3_aa: CASRGIAGQETQYF
j_call: TRBJ1-1; d_call: NA; v_call: TRBV21-1; clone_size: NA; cdr3_nt: TGTGCCAGCAGCACTCGTTTGAGCGAGCGCTATACTGAAGCTTTCTTT; cdr3_aa: CASSTRLSERYTEAFF